Below, 11 T cell receptor beta chains from the same sample are listed, as sequenced in a study of beta chain features in type 1 diabetes (dated by TCRdb to the late 2010s). Library preparation employed the immunoSEQ multiplex PCR assay. The entire isolated RNA was reverse transcribed using the High Capacity cDNA Reverse Transcription Kit, and thus expressed TCRB transcripts were sequenced. This immuneACCESS table, as held by TCRdb, lists in-frame sequences with V and J called but not all clones. Of the missing ones, under half trace to an unresolved V gene in checked studies; the others have no known cause. A total of 250,000 to 300,000 clones appear in this sample, around 25% of them only once. Jointly, the top ten make up 0.012% of the sample. The antigens of these receptors remain unknown. Overall study results and their limits: A moderate but significant shortening of TCRB CDR3 length was observed in type 1 diabetes patients in all four CD4+ subsets.

Material: naive CD4+ T cells from blood. The intended sense of this specimen's cell subset or site label: true naive CD4+ T cells. All receptors come from a woman younger than 45 with type 1 diabetes.

The V gene is TRBV5-4, the J gene TRBJ2-7; 8 bases match TRBD1. Per germline, CDR1 SGHNT and CDR2 YYREEE (reference sequence). The junction had 3 bases not matched to a gene; V was cut back by 1 base and J by 3 bases. CDR3 length equals 14 residues. CDR3 loop: CASSLSQGDYEQYF. In DNA, the CDR3 is TGTGCCAGCAGCTTGTCACAGGGGGACTACGAGCAGTACTTC.

The sample holds a few counts of this clone. V gene TRBV18 combines with J gene TRBJ1-1; D may be TRBD1 (5 bases). The V gene's germline CDR1 is KGHSH and CDR2 LQKENI. The CDR3 is made up of 13 amino acids. V was trimmed by 8 bases and J by 1 base, leaving 11 bases between them. This CDR3 reads CASGSTENTEAFF. The CDR3 nucleotides read TGTGCCAGCGGATCGACAGAGAACACTGAAGCTTTCTTT.

DNA for the CDR3: TGCGCCAGCAGCCAAGTTGGAGTGGTGCAGTTCTTC. As protein: CASSQVGVVQFF. The chain has TRBV4-1 and TRBJ2-1, with D unclear. The CDR3 contains 12 residues. Trimming took off 1 base at V and 12 bases at J, with 10 bases between the two ends. Germline CDR1 MGHRA, CDR2 YSYEKL.

This clone was picked up a small number of times. This CDR3 reads CASGTGQPQHF. CDR3 nucleotide sequence: TGTGCCAGCGGGACAGGGCAGCCCCAGCATTTT. The V and J genes are TRBV2 and TRBJ1-5, with 9 positions matching TRBD1. In germline, CDR1 is SNHLY, CDR2 FYNNEI. The CDR3 has 11 residues. Trimming cost V 8 bases and J 7 bases; bases outside gene matches: 0.

V is TRBV5-4 and J is TRBJ2-5, with 8 bases lining up with TRBD2. Per germline, CDR1 SGHNT and CDR2 YYREEE (reference sequence). The CDR3 sequence is 14 residues long. Trimming at V came to 4 bases and at J to 5 bases, leaving 7 bases not matched to a gene. This CDR3 reads CASSPGLVLETQYF. The CDR3 DNA sequence: TGTGCCAGCAGCCCGGGACTAGTATTGGAGACCCAGTACTTC.

The rearrangement joins TRBV19 to TRBJ2-2; D gene ambiguous. The ends were cut back, 8 bases at V and 6 bases at J, with 4 bases in the middle. Germline lookup yields CDR1 LNHDA and CDR2 SQIVND (reference sequence). The CDR3 loop spans 10 amino acids. This CDR3 reads CASRAGELFF. The CDR3 DNA is TGTGCCAGTCGGGCCGGGGAGCTGTTTTTT.

This chain links TRBV9 with TRBJ2-1, with D uncertain. The germline CDR1 and CDR2 sequences are SGDLS and YYNGEE. The CDR3 totals 14 residues. With 0 bases removed from V and 7 bases from J, the gap between germline ends came to 11 bases. The CDR3 nucleotides read TGTGCCAGCAGCGTAGGGCCTAGTAGGAATGAGCAGTTCTTC. Protein sequence: CASSVGPSRNEQFF. The whole variable domain, remainder taken from reference TRBV9 and TRBJ2-1, is DSGVTQTPKHLITATGQRVTLRCSPRSGDLSVYWYQQSLDQGLQFLIQYYNGEERAKGNILERFSAQQFPDLHSELNLSSLELGDSALYFCASSVGPSRNEQFFGPGTRLTVL.

This clone was seen a few times. The chain couples TRBV9 to TRBJ2-3; 9 positions agree with TRBD2. Germline-derived CDR1 and CDR2 are SGDLS and YYNGEE. Trimming took 4 bases from V and 2 from J; bases not matched to a gene: 14. The CDR3 has 18 residues. The CDR3 loop reads CASSPVMAGGRTTDTQYF. In nucleotides, the CDR3 is TGTGCCAGCAGCCCCGTCATGGCGGGAGGGCGTACCACAGATACGCAGTATTTT.

The rearrangement uses TRBV5-4 and TRBJ2-3, with D possibly TRBD2 on 5 matching bases. Per the germline V gene, CDR1 is SGHNT and CDR2 is YYREEE (reference sequence). This CDR3 is 14 amino acids long. V lost 2 bases to trimming and J lost 2 bases, with 9 bases between them. CDR3 nucleotide sequence: TGTGCCAGCAGCTTAAGCGACTACACAGATACGCAGTATTTT. Translating it yields CASSLSDYTDTQYF.

This clone came up a few times. The gene calls are TRBV19 and TRBJ2-3; D might be TRBD2 (6 bases). Germline CDR1 and CDR2: LNHDA and SQIVND (reference sequence). Trimming pared 5 bases from V and 2 bases from J, leaving 17 bases between. The CDR3 totals 16 residues. The chain's CDR3 is CASSSGGLVYTDTQYF. DNA for the CDR3: TGTGCCAGTAGTTCTGGGGGACTGGTCTACACAGATACGCAGTATTTT.

Comment on this clone: The junction departs from germline at one end; a sequencing error may be responsible. The chain couples TRBV18 to TRBJ1-2, with D possibly being TRBD1 (6 bases). CDR1 KGHSH and CDR2 LQKENI come from the germline V gene. The CDR3 spans 15 residues. DNA for the CDR3: TGTGCCAGCTCACCACGCCAGCTGCAACCGGGACAAGGGGCCTTC. It specifies CASSPRQLQPGQGAF.